Listed here are 24 T cell receptor beta chains from one sample, sequenced in a study of blood T cell repertoires in COVID-19. Here immunoSEQ multiplex PCR was the method, and the copy in TCRdb shows in-frame clones only, minus some. The data contain 25,000 or so clones, 94% of them singletons. What was sequenced was peripheral blood. These receptors originate from a woman between 45 and 65 years old with active COVID-19.

The chain employs TRBV4-1 and TRBJ2-1; a possible D gene is TRBD1 (6 bases). Trimming pared 4 bases from V and 8 bases from J, leaving 21 bases between. The CDR3 has 16 amino acids. Germline assignment: CDR1 MGHRA and CDR2 YSYEKL. CDR3 protein: CASSRVRDITTDEQFF. The CDR3 DNA follows: TGCGCCAGCAGCCGAGTCCGGGACATCACGACCGATGAGCAGTTCTTC.

This clone is a singleton in its sample. This chain links TRBV5-4 with TRBJ1-1; 9 nucleotides align to TRBD1. There are 15 residues in the CDR3. Germline loops: CDR1 SGHNT, CDR2 YYREEE (reference sequence). The trim removed 4 bases at V and 4 bases at J, leaving 8 bases unmatched. CDR3 protein: CASSRTGALVTEAFF. DNA for the CDR3: TGTGCCAGCAGCCGGACAGGGGCTTTAGTCACTGAAGCTTTCTTT.

This clone came up once. The rearrangement uses TRBV27 and TRBJ1-6, with TRBD1 matching over 10 bases. The CDR3 totals 19 residues. Losses at the gene ends were 0 bases for V and 10 bases for J; bases not matched to a gene: 15. The germline V gene has CDR1 MNHEY and CDR2 SMNVEV (reference sequence). CDR3 in amino acids: CASSLSPPGQGFLGSPLHF. The CDR3 bases are TGTGCCAGCAGTTTATCCCCTCCGGGACAGGGGTTTTTGGGGTCACCCCTCCACTTT.

The rearrangement joins TRBV2 to TRBJ2-5; no reliable D call. The CDR3 covers 14 residues. Between the trimmed V and J ends, which lost 3 bases and 2 bases, there was a span of 10 bases. Germline CDR1 SNHLY, CDR2 FYNNEI. CDR3 nucleotides: TGTGCCAGCAGTGATGTGACTTCTCAAGAGACCCAGTACTTC. Encoded protein: CASSDVTSQETQYF.

V usage is TRBV5-1 and J usage is TRBJ2-3, with 10 bases fitting TRBD2. This CDR3 contains 16 residues. The V gene end was trimmed by 4 bases and the J gene end by 0 bases; junction bases not matched to a gene: 5. Germline CDR1 reads SGHRS; CDR2 reads YFSETQ. The CDR3 DNA reads TGCGCCAGCAGCGCCGGACTAGCGGTGAGCACAGATACGCAGTATTTT. Protein sequence: CASSAGLAVSTDTQYF.

The chain links TRBV27 to TRBJ1-4, with 8 bases fitting TRBD1. The CDR3 extends over 15 amino acids. V lost 5 bases to trimming and J lost 8 bases; unmatched junction nucleotides: 10. Germline lookup yields CDR1 MNHEY and CDR2 SMNVEV (reference sequence). The CDR3 protein is CASSPWTGNREKLFF. The CDR3 DNA is TGTGCCAGCAGTCCCTGGACAGGGAATCGGGAAAAACTGTTTTTT.

The V call is TRBV28, the J call TRBJ1-2; 7 nucleotides align to TRBD1. The CDR3 covers 13 residues. The germline V gene encodes CDR1 MDHEN and CDR2 SYDVKM. V shed 2 bases and J 5 bases; nucleotides not matched to a gene: 2. CDR3 loop: CASSLATGYGYTF. DNA for the CDR3: TGTGCCAGCAGTTTAGCGACAGGGTATGGCTACACCTTC.

This clone has a single count. In DNA form, the CDR3 reads TGTGCCAGCAGCTCGTCGGGGGCTGGGGCCAACGTCCTGACTTTC. Protein: CASSSSGAGANVLTF. The chain recombines TRBV7-3 with TRBJ2-6; D may be TRBD2 (6 bases). Germline assignment: CDR1 SGHTA and CDR2 FQGTGA. Deletions cut 4 bases from V and 2 bases from J, with 9 bases between. The CDR3 has 15 amino acids.

J is TRBJ1-6 and V is TRBV6-1; possible D gene TRBD1, 5 bases. The CDR3 is 15 residues long. V lost 2 bases and J lost 10, with 15 bases in between. Germline CDR1 is MNHNS and CDR2 is SASEGT. CDR3 DNA sequence: TGTGCCAGCAGTGAAATAACGGGGGTCATCTCACCCCTCCACTTT. It yields the protein CASSEITGVISPLHF.

For the CDR3, the DNA is TGTGCCAGCAGTAACAGGGGGTCATGGGACTATGGCTACACCTTC. Translated, it gives CASSNRGSWDYGYTF. This sequence joins TRBV6-5 and TRBJ1-2; 8 bases line up with TRBD1. V shed 5 bases, J shed 3 bases, and the junction held 8 bases outside the gene matches. The CDR3 has 15 residues. Germline-derived CDR1 and CDR2 are MNHEY and SVGAGI.

The genes are TRBV28 and TRBJ1-5; the match to TRBD1 covers 12 bases. The CDR3 loop spans 17 amino acids. Germline CDR1 and CDR2: MDHEN and SYDVKM. Trimming took 6 bases from V and 0 from J; bases not matched to a gene: 6. In nucleotides, the CDR3 is TGTGCCAGCAGCCGGGACAGGGGGCCTTATAGCAATCAGCCCCAGCATTTT. This gives the protein CASSRDRGPYSNQPQHF. The full variable domain, completed using reference TRBV28 and TRBJ1-5, is DVKVTQSSRYLVKRTGEKVFLECVQDMDHENMFWYRQDPGLGLRLIYFSYDVKMKEKGDIPEGYSVSREKKERFSLILESASTNQTSMYLCASSRDRGPYSNQPQHFGDGTRLSIL.

The rearrangement joins TRBV28 to TRBJ2-1; D is uncertain. Germline CDR1 and CDR2: MDHEN and SYDVKM. The CDR3 runs to 13 residues. The V and J ends lost 7 bases and 2 bases respectively, with 9 bases between them. The CDR3, as DNA: TGTGCCAGCACCCAGTTTACCTACAATGAGCAGTTCTTC. It translates to CASTQFTYNEQFF.

V gene TRBV27 combines with J gene TRBJ1-4, with D hard to call. Trimming stripped 7 bases from V and 8 bases from J, with 17 bases between. CDR1 is MNHEY, CDR2 SMNVEV, per germline (reference sequence). The CDR3 consists of 14 residues. CDR3 loop: CASTDSHSGEKLFF. CDR3 coding DNA: TGTGCCAGCACAGATTCCCACTCCGGGGAAAAACTGTTTTTT.

V gene TRBV25-1 combines with J gene TRBJ1-6; 10 nucleotides align to TRBD1. Germline V gene data show CDR1 as MGHDK and CDR2 as SYGVNS. Trimming at V came to 4 bases and at J to 4 bases, leaving 4 bases not matched to a gene. There are 16 residues in the CDR3. The CDR3 protein is CASSGGTGAYNSPLHF. The CDR3 DNA reads TGTGCCAGCAGTGGGGGGACAGGGGCATATAATTCACCCCTCCACTTT.

This sequence joins TRBV11-3 and TRBJ2-1, with 9 bases lining up with TRBD2. Germline-derived CDR1 and CDR2 are SGHNT and YENEEA. J gave up 7 bases and V 5 bases, and 9 bases lay outside the gene matches. This CDR3 has 15 residues. For the CDR3, the DNA is TGTGCCAGCAGCAGAGGACTAGCGAATGCTAATGAGCAGTTCTTC. Amino acid sequence: CASSRGLANANEQFF.

V usage is TRBV27 and J usage is TRBJ1-4; TRBD1 is a possible D gene (6 bases). There are 14 residues in the CDR3. Trimming took off 5 bases at V and 7 bases at J, with 14 bases between the two ends. The V gene's germline CDR1 is MNHEY and CDR2 SMNVEV (reference sequence). The CDR3 coding sequence is TGTGCCAGCAGTGTAGACAGGTCGGGTGAAAAACTGTTTTTT. The encoded protein is CASSVDRSGEKLFF.

The V and J genes are TRBV1 and TRBJ2-7; the DNA was not compared with TRBD1, the D call given in the table. TRBV1 is labeled a pseudogene. The CDR3 sequence is 16 residues long. The CDR3 bases are TGCACCAGCAGCCAAGATTACCGACAGGACCAATACGAGCAGTACGTC. As protein: CTSSQDYRQDQYEQYV.

The rearrangement uses TRBV28 and TRBJ1-2; 7 nucleotides match TRBD1. The CDR3 runs to 13 residues. V lost 4 bases and J lost 8; bases outside the gene matches: 7. From germline, CDR1 is MDHEN and CDR2 SYDVKM. CDR3 loop: CASSSGQDGGYTF. CDR3 bases: TGTGCCAGCAGTTCTGGACAGGATGGGGGCTACACCTTC.

J is TRBJ2-7 and V is TRBV11-2, with TRBD1 matching 9 bases. With V trimmed by 6 bases and J by 1 base, 4 bases remained unmatched. The CDR3 has 14 residues. CDR1 is SGHAT, CDR2 FQNNGV, per germline. The CDR3 sequence is CASRVQGASYEQYF. CDR3 coding DNA: TGTGCCAGCAGGGTACAGGGGGCATCCTACGAGCAGTACTTC.

This rearrangement joins TRBV5-4 to TRBJ1-2; 7 bases line up with TRBD1. The trim removed 3 bases at V and 6 bases at J, leaving 8 bases unmatched. The length of the CDR3 is 14 residues. Germline V gene sequence: CDR1 SGHNT, CDR2 YYREEE (reference sequence). Here the CDR3 DNA reads TGTGCCAGCAGCTGGGGTGAGGGGGCTGATGGCTACACCTTC. This gives the protein CASSWGEGADGYTF. The variable domain in full, with the rest retrieved from reference TRBV5-4 and TRBJ1-2, is ETGVTQSPTHLIKTRGQQVTLRCSSQSGHNTVSWYQQALGQGPQFIFQYYREEENGRGNFPPRFSGLQFPNYSSELNVNALELDDSALYLCASSWGEGADGYTFGSGTRLTVV.

V gene TRBV5-6 combines with J gene TRBJ2-5; 8 nucleotides agree with TRBD2. V lost 0 bases and J lost 7; bases outside the gene matches: 14. The CDR3 consists of 17 residues. Germline CDR1 SGHDT, CDR2 YYEEEE. The CDR3 reads CASSLDGAGVQERTQYF. The CDR3 nucleotides are TGTGCCAGCAGCTTGGACGGAGCGGGGGTACAAGAACGGACCCAGTACTTC.

The chain links TRBV2 to TRBJ2-1, with a possible D match to TRBD2 (7 bases). The CDR3 totals 11 residues. The germline gives CDR1 SNHLY, CDR2 FYNNEI. V gave up 6 bases and J gave up 12 bases, with 12 bases separating them. The CDR3 here is CASRTAGAQFF. As DNA, the CDR3 is TGTGCCAGCAGGACCGCGGGGGCGCAGTTCTTC.

The chain links TRBV6-2 or TRBV6-3 to TRBJ2-7; 7 bases are shared with TRBD1. The junction had 3 bases not matched to a gene; V was cut back by 4 bases and J by 6 bases. There are 12 residues in the CDR3. The germline V gene encodes CDR1 MNHEY and CDR2 SVGEGT. Written as DNA, the CDR3 is TGTGCCAGCAGTTCGACAGGGATCGAGCAGTACGTC. It is translated as CASSSTGIEQYV.

The CDR3 reads CASSSRSLWETQYF. Written as DNA, the CDR3 is TGTGCCAGCAGCTCCCGTAGCTTATGGGAGACCCAGTACTTC. The chain has TRBV5-6 and TRBJ2-5; D call uncertain. V lost 3 bases and J 5 bases, leaving 14 bases between the germline ends. This CDR3 region has 14 residues. The germline V gene encodes CDR1 SGHDT and CDR2 YYEEEE.